This T cell receptor (beta chain) was sequenced for a study of OX40 agonist ivuxolimab in advanced cancers. Study-wide results and limits: Partial responders dosed at 0.1-3.0 mg/kg displayed clonal expansion ranking among the lowest. By week 6 at 0.1 to 3.0 mg/kg, blood CD4+ and CD8+ T cells had expanded clonally. Low normalized T-cell clonal expansion also characterized some of the nonresponders.

Sequencing was performed with immunoSEQ multiplex PCR; in TCRdb, only in-frame clones are kept and a portion is missing. The data show about 82,000 clones, roughly 88% seen once. This clone occurred once. Its antigen is not known. Sequenced here: CD4+ or CD8+ T cells sorted from blood, sampled in a trial of the OX40 agonist ivuxolimab. The receptor comes from an adult with an advanced solid tumor such as melanoma, head and neck, liver or kidney cancer.

CDR3 coding DNA: TGTGCCAGCAGCTTAGCTGGGAATACGCAGTATTTT. Its protein product is CASSLAGNTQYF. V gene TRBV7-2 combines with J gene TRBJ2-3; D is uncertain. Germline V lookup: CDR1 SGHTA, CDR2 FQGNSA. This CDR3 region has 12 residues. V shed 0 bases and J shed 7 bases, with 5 bases lying between them. Together with reference TRBV7-2 and TRBJ2-3, the CDR3 gives the full variable domain: GAGVSQSPSNKVTEKGKDVELRCDPISGHTALYWYRQSLGQGLEFLIYFQGNSAPDKSGLPSDRFSAERTGGSVSTLTIQRTQQEDSAVYLCASSLAGNTQYFGPGTRLTVL.